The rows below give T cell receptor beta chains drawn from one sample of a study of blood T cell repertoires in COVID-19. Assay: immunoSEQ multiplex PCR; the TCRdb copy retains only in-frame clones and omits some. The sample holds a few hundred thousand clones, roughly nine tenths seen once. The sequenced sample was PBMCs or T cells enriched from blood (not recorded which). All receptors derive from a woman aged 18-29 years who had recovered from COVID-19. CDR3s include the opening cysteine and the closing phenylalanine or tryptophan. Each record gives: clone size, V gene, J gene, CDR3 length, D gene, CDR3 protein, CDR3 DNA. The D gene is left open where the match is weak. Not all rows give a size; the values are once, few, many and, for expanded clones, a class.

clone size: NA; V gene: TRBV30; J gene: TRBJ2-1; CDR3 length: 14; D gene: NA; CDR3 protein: CAWSVLSPGNEQFF; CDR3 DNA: TGTGCCTGGAGTGTGCTGTCCCCGGGGAATGAGCAGTTCTTC
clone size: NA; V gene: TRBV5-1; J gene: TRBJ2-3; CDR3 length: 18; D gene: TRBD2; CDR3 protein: CASSLGRTSGGITDTQYF; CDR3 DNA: TGCGCCAGCAGCTTGGGCCGGACTAGCGGGGGCATCACAGATACGCAGTATTTT
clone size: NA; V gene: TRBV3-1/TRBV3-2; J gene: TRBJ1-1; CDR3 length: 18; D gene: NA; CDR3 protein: CASSQSLLWGGENTEAFF; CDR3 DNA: TGTGCCAGCAGCCAATCCTTGTTGTGGGGGGGCGAGAACACTGAAGCTTTCTTT
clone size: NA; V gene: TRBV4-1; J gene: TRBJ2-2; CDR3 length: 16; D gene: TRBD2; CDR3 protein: CASSQDPSGRTGELFF; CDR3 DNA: TGCGCCAGCAGCCAAGACCCTAGCGGGCGCACCGGGGAGCTGTTTTTT
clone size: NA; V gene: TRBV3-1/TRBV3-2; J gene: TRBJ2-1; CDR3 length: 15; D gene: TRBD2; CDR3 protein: CASSLRSGVNNEQFF; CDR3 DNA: TGTGCCAGCAGCCTTCGTAGCGGGGTTAACAATGAGCAGTTCTTC
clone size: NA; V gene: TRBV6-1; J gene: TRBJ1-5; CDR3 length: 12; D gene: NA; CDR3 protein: CASTPGGQPQHF; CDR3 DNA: TGTGCCAGCACTCCCGGCGGTCAGCCCCAGCATTTT
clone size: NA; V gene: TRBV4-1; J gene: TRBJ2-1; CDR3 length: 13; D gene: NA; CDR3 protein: CASSRGTGPEQFF; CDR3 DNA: TGCGCCAGCAGCCGAGGAACAGGGCCAGAGCAGTTCTTC
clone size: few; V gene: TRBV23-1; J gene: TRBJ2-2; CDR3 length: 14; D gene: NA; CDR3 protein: CASSPLEGTGELFF; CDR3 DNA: TGCGCCAGCAGTCCCCTGGAGGGGACCGGGGAGCTGTTTTTT
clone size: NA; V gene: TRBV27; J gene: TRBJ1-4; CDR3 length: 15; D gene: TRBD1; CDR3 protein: CASSSAGQGNEKLFF; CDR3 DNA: TGTGCCAGCAGTTCCGCGGGACAGGGGAATGAAAAACTGTTTTTT
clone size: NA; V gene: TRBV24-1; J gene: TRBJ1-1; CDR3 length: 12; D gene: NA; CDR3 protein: CATSDSRTEAFF; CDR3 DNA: TGTGCCACCAGTGATTCCCGGACTGAAGCTTTCTTT
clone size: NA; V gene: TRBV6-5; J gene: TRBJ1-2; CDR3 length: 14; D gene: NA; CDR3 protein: CASSYTGPNYGYTF; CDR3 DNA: TGTGCCAGCAGTTACACAGGGCCTAACTATGGCTACACCTTC
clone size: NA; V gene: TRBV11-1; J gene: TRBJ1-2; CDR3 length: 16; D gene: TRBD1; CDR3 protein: CASSAYSTGGNYGYTF; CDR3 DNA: TGTGCCAGCAGCGCCTACTCTACAGGGGGCAACTATGGCTACACCTTC
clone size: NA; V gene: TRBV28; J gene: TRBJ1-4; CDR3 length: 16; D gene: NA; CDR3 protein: CASSPSADSINEKLFF; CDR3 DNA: TGTGCCAGCAGCCCATCCGCGGACAGCATTAATGAAAAACTGTTTTTT
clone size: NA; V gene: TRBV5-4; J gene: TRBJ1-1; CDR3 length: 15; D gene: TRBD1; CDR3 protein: CASSDSGQGGTEAFF; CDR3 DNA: TGTGCCAGCAGCGACTCCGGACAGGGGGGCACTGAAGCTTTCTTT
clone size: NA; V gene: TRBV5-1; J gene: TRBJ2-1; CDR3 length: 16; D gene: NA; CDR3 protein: CASSTAGGFTYNEQFF; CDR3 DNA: TGCGCCAGCAGCACGGCGGGCGGATTTACCTACAATGAGCAGTTCTTC
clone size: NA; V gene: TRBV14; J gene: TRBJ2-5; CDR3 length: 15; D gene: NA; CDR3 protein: CASSPIQGFQETQYF; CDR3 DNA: TGTGCCAGCAGCCCCATACAGGGTTTCCAAGAGACCCAGTACTTC
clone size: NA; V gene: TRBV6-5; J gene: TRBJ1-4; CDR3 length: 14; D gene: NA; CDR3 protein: CASSYGGTNEKLFF; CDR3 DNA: TGTGCCAGCAGTTACGGCGGAACGAATGAAAAACTGTTTTTT
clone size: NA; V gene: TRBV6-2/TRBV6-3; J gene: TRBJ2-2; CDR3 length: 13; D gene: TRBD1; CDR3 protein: CASSRQGDGELFF; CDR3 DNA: TGTGCCAGCAGTAGACAGGGGGACGGGGAGCTGTTTTTT
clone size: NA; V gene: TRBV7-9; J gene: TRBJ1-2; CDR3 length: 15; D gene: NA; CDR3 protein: CASSFNRQRNYGYTF; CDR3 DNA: TGTGCCAGCAGCTTCAACAGGCAGAGGAACTATGGCTACACCTTC
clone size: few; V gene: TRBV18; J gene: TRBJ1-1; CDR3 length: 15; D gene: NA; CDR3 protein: CASSPDKTINTEAFF; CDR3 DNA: TGTGCCAGCTCGCCGGACAAAACTATCAACACTGAAGCTTTCTTT
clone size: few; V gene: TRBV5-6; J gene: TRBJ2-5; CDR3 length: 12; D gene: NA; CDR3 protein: CASSFIAGTQYF; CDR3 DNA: TGTGCCAGCAGCTTCATTGCCGGGACCCAGTACTTC
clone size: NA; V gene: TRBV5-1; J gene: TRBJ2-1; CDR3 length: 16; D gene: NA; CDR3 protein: CASSQRDRGPYNEQFF; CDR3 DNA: TGCGCCAGCAGCCAGAGAGATAGGGGCCCCTACAATGAGCAGTTCTTC
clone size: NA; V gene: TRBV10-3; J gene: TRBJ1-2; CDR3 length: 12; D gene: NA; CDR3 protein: CAISSQGNGYTF; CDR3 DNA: TGTGCCATCAGTTCCCAGGGAAATGGCTACACCTTC
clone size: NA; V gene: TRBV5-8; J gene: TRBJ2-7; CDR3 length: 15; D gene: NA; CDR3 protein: CASSYGTPDIYEQYF; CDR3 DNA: TGTGCCAGCAGCTACGGGACACCAGATATCTACGAGCAGTACTTC
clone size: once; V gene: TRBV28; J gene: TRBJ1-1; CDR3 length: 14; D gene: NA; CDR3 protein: CASTLGGARTEAFF; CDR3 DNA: TGTGCCAGCACCCTCGGGGGGGCGCGGACTGAAGCTTTCTTT
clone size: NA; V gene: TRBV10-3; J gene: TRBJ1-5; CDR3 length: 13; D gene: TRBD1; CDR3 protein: CATGTASNQPQHF; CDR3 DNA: TGTGCCACCGGGACAGCTAGCAATCAGCCCCAGCATTTT
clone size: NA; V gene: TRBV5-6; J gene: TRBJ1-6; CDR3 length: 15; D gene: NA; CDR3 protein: CASSLERGWNSPLHF; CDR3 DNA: TGTGCCAGCAGCTTGGAAAGGGGATGGAATTCACCCCTCCACTTT
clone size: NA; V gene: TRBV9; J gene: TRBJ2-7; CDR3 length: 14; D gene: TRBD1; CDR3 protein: CASSDGTDFYEQYF; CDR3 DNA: TGTGCCAGCAGCGATGGGACAGATTTCTACGAGCAGTACTTC
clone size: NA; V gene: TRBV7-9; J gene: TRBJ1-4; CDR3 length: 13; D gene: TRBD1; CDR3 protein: CASSLGDSEKLFF; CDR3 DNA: TGTGCCAGCAGCTTAGGGGACAGTGAAAAACTGTTTTTT
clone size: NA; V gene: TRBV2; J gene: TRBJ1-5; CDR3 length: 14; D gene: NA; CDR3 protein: CASSAGRAGQPQHF; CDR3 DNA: TGTGCCAGCAGTGCGGGCAGGGCCGGTCAGCCCCAGCATTTT
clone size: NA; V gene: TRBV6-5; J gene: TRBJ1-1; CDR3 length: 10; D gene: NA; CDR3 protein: CASSPFEAFF; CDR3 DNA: TGTGCCAGCAGCCCCTTTGAAGCTTTCTTT
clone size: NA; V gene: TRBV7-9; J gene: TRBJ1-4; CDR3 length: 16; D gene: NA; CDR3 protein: CASSSLRAGTNEKLFF; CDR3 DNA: TGTGCCAGCAGCTCTTTACGAGCCGGTACTAATGAAAAACTGTTTTTT
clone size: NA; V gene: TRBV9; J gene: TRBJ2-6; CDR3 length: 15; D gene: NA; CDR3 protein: CASSVVASGANVLTF; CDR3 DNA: TGTGCCAGCAGCGTAGTAGCGTCTGGGGCCAACGTCCTGACTTTC
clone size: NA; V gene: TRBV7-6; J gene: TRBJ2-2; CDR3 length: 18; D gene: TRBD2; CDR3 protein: CASSLGGLRGGRSGELFF; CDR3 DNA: TGTGCCAGCAGCTTAGGAGGTCTGCGGGGGGGCCGAAGCGGGGAGCTGTTTTTT
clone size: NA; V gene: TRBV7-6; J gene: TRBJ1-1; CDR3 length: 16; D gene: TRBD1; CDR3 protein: CASSLDVGQGNTEAFF; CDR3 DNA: TGTGCCAGCAGCTTAGACGTGGGACAGGGGAACACTGAAGCTTTCTTT
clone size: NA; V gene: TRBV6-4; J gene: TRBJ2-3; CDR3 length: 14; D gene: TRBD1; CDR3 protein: CASGQGGSTDTQYF; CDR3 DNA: TGTGCCAGTGGACAGGGCGGGTCCACAGATACGCAGTATTTT
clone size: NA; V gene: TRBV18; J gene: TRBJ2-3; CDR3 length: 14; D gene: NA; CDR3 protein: CASSQTSSTDTQYF; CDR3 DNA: TGTGCCAGCTCACAAACAAGTAGCACAGATACGCAGTATTTT
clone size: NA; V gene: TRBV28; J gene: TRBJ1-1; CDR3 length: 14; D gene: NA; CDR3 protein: CASSLSRRNTEAFF; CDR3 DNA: TGTGCCAGCAGTTTAAGTCGGAGGAACACTGAAGCTTTCTTT
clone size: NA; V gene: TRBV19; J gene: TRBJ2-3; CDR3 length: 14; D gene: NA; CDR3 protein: CASSIGSRRDTQYF; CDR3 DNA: TGTGCCAGTAGTATAGGGAGCCGTAGGGATACGCAGTATTTT
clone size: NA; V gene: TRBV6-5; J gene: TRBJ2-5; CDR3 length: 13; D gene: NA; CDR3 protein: CASRPTLEETQYF; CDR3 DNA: TGTGCCAGCAGACCTACTCTAGAGGAGACCCAGTACTTC
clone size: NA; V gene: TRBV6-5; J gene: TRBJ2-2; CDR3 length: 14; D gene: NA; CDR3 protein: CASMLREYTGELFF; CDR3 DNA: TGTGCCAGCATGCTCCGCGAGTACACCGGGGAGCTGTTTTTT
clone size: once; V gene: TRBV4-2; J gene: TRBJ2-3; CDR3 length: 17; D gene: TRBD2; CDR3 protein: CASSQDTSGGGTDTQYF; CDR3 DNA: TGTGCCAGCAGCCAAGATACTAGCGGGGGGGGCACAGATACGCAGTATTTT
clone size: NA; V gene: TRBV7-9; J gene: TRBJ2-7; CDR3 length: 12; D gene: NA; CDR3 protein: CASSLWPYEQYF; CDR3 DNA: TGTGCCAGCAGCTTATGGCCCTACGAGCAGTACTTC
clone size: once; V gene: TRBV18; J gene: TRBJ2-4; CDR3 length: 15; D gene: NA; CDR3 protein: CASSPVPRDGNIQYF; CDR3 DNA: TGTGCCAGCTCACCAGTACCGCGGGACGGAAACATTCAGTACTTC
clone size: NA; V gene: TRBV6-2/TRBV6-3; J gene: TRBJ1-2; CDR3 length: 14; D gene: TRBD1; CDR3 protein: CASSQIQGDDGYTF; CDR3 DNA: TGTGCCAGCAGTCAAATACAGGGGGACGATGGCTACACCTTC